This TCR beta chain was obtained from a study of blood T cell repertoires in COVID-19. Generated by immunoSEQ multiplex PCR, the TCRdb table keeps only in-frame clones and is missing some. The sample holds approximately 210,000 clones, about 90% seen once. A few counts support this clone. Germline V CDR1 and CDR2: SGDLS, YYNGEE. CDR3 size: 17 residues. With 4 bases clipped from V and 5 bases from J, the junction kept 14 bases outside the gene matches. This TCR derives from a man aged 25 to 45 with acute or convalescent COVID-19. The chain employs TRBV9 and TRBJ2-2; 7 nucleotides line up with TRBD2. The sequencing input was peripheral blood. CDR3 in amino acids: CASSTPQSSGNTGELFF. CDR3 DNA: TGTGCCAGCAGCACACCCCAGTCTAGCGGAAATACCGGGGAGCTGTTTTTT.